The clone carrying this T cell receptor beta chain was detected a few times. Antigen unknown. Reverse transcribing all isolated RNA meant expressed TCRB transcripts were sequenced. Measured with immunoSEQ multiplex PCR; TCRdb has only the in-frame clones, and not every one. The sample has 150,000 or so clones, approximately 9% seen once. These data are taken from a study of beta chain features in type 1 diabetes. Across the whole study: What patients shared with healthy donors was a similar profile of age, gender and cell yields.

This CDR3 region has 15 residues. Germline V gene sequence: CDR1 LNHDA, CDR2 SQIVND (reference sequence). Trimming stripped 3 bases from V and 2 bases from J, with 10 bases between. Study findings and constraints: Reduced insertions and increased deletions marked VDJ junctions in type 1 diabetes patients.

The gene calls are TRBV19 and TRBJ2-2, with TRBD2 as a possible D gene (5 bases). The receptor was derived from a young woman in good health. The sample comprised central memory CD4+ T cells from blood. CDR3 in DNA: TGTGCCAGTAGTATCGGGAACCTCAACACCGGGGAGCTGTTTTTT. It codes for CASSIGNLNTGELFF.